This T cell receptor (beta chain) stems from a study of T cell responses to AZD1222 COVID-19 vaccine. To note about this clone: Its antigen is unidentified. Other nucleotide sequences in the sample specify the same CDR3.

Overall study results and limits: None of the repertoires were sampled until the peak T cell response had passed.

Clones were read by immunoSEQ multiplex PCR, and TCRdb kept only the in-frame ones, dropping some. The sample lists 120,000 to 150,000 clones, 85% to 95% occurring once. The CDR3 totals 11 residues. From germline, CDR1 is SGHKS and CDR2 YYEKEE (reference sequence). Between the trimmed V and J ends, which lost 4 bases and 5 bases, there was a span of 6 bases. The TCR sequence derives from an adult in good health. The rearrangement links TRBV5-5 to TRBJ1-2; D is uncertain. The input for sequencing was peripheral blood, taken on day 0 of AZD1222 vaccination. DNA for the CDR3: TGTGCCAGCAGCCTCGGTTATGGCTACACCTTC. It yields the protein CASSLGYGYTF.